Listed here are 3 T cell receptor beta chains from one sample, sequenced in a study of beta chain features in type 1 diabetes. Points from the study as a whole: Shorter TCRB CDR3s, moderately but significantly so, marked every one of the four CD4+ subsets in Type 1 diabetes patients.

For these receptors, no antigen is known. The sequenced template was cDNA made from the entire isolated RNA. Method: immunoSEQ multiplex PCR; TCRdb's copy keeps in-frame clones and lacks some. Here the sample spans around 250,000 clones, roughly 22% being singletons. What was sequenced was naive CD4+ T cells from blood. The origin of the receptors is a woman in her 40s with type 1 diabetes.

This clone came up a few times. V gene TRBV4-1 combines with J gene TRBJ2-5; 7 nucleotides align to TRBD2. CDR3 length: 15 residues. The germline V gene encodes CDR1 MGHRA and CDR2 YSYEKL. Germline trimming cut 3 bases from V and 5 bases from J; bases unmatched to any gene: 9. For the CDR3, the DNA is TGCGCCAGCAGCCAGGGTGGACTAGGCGGGGAGACCCAGTACTTC. This codes for CASSQGGLGGETQYF.

This clone came up a few times. V is TRBV6-5 and J is TRBJ1-2; possible D gene TRBD1, 5 bases. Germline assignment: CDR1 MNHEY and CDR2 SVGAGI. V shed 5 bases and J shed 8 bases, with 18 bases lying between them. The CDR3 runs to 14 residues. The CDR3 is CASSPSQAWVGYTF. CDR3 bases: TGTGCCAGCAGTCCTTCACAGGCCTGGGTAGGCTACACCTTC.

This clone came up a few times. The chain recombines TRBV6-6 with TRBJ1-2; TRBD1 is a possible D gene (6 bases). Trimming took 10 bases from V and 2 from J, leaving 17 bases between them. The CDR3 has 14 residues. Germline lookup yields CDR1 MNHNY and CDR2 SVGAGI (reference sequence). The CDR3 nucleotides read TGTGCCACCCTCGACAGGATCTACAACTATGGCTACACCTTC. It yields the protein CATLDRIYNYGYTF.